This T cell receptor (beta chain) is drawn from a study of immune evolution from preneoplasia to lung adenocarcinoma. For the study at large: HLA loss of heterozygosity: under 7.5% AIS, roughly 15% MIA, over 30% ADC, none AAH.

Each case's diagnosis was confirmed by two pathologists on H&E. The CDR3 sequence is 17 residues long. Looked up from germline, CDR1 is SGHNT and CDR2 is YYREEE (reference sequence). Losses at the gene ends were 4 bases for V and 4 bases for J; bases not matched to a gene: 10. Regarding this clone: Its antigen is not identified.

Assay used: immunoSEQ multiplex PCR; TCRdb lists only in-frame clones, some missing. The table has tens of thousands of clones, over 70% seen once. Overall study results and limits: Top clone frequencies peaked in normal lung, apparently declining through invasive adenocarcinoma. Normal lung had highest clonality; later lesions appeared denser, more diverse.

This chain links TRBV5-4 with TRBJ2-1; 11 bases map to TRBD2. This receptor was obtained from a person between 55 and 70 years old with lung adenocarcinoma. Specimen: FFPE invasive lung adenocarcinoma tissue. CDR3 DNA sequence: TGTGCCAGCAGCCGTCCTAGCGGGGGGAGACAATACAATGAGCAGTTCTTC. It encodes CASSRPSGGRQYNEQFF.